This T cell receptor beta chain was recovered during a study of CD8 T cells in Susac syndrome. Overall study findings and caveats: The study recognized that its TCR sequencing and HLA analysis covered a relatively small number of individuals.

Controls were healthy donors chosen to match patients in age and sex. Negative isolation yielded CD8+ and CD4+ T cells; FACS enriched TEMRA cells. Losses at the gene ends were 5 bases for V and 4 bases for J; bases not matched to a gene: 1. Germline V lookup: CDR1 LGHDT, CDR2 YNNKEL (reference sequence). The CDR3 spans 13 residues. After extraction with the RNeasy kit, about 0.45 to 1 ug of the RNA was reverse transcribed using random hexamers. immunoSEQ multiplex PCR amplified TCR beta CDR3 across 54 Vbeta, 13 Jbeta. In TCRdb, the immunoSEQ multiplex PCR reads were re-called with MiXCR into one record per CDR3 protein. The data contain 95,000 to 150,000 distinct CDR3 sequences, roughly 92% of them singletons. A note on this clonotype: The antigen is unknown.

This TCR came from a human donor in good health. The chain carries TRBV3-1 and TRBJ2-5; 10 bases match TRBD1. The sequencing input was CD4+ T cells from PBMCs. CDR3 in DNA: TGTGCCAGCAGCTGGGACAGGGGAGAGACCCAGTACTTC. It yields the protein CASSWDRGETQYF.